This TCR beta chain was observed in a study of T cell changes during pregnancy in multiple sclerosis. Unmatched junction bases numbered 12, after V lost 6 bases and J lost 7 bases. The CDR3 length is 17 residues. Germline V gene data show CDR1 as SNHLY and CDR2 as FYNNEI. Clones were sequenced by immunoSEQ multiplex PCR, and TCRdb holds only the in-frame ones, with some missing. The data contain 34,000 or so clones, approximately 90% of them singletons. The V and J genes are TRBV2 and TRBJ2-1, with 13 bases identical to TRBD2. Source: CD8+ T cells from peripheral blood mononuclear cells, taken before pregnancy. The clonotype comes from a female donor with multiple sclerosis, enrolled in a pregnancy study. CDR3 loop: CASSPQGLAGLGNEQFF. The DNA of the CDR3 is TGTGCCAGCAGCCCTCAGGGACTAGCGGGACTGGGGAATGAGCAGTTCTTC.